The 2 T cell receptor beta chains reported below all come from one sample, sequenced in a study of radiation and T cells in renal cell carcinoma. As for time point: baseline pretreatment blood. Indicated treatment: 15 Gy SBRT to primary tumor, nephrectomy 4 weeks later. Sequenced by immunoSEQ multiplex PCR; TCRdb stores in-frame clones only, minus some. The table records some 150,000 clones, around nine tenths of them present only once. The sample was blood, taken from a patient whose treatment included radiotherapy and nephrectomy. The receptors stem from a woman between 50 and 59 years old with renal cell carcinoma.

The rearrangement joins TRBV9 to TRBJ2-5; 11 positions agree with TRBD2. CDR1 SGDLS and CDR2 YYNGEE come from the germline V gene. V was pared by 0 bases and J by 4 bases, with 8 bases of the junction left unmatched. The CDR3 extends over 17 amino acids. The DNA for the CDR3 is TGTGCCAGCAGCGTAGGGGCTAGCGGGGGGTGGAGAGAGACCCAGTACTTC. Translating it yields CASSVGASGGWRETQYF.

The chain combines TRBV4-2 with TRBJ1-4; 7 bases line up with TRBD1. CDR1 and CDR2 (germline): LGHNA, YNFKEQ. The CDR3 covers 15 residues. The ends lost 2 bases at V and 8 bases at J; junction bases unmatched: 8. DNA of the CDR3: TGTGCCAGCAGCCAAAGACAGGGAGTCAGCGAAAAACTGTTTTTT. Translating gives CASSQRQGVSEKLFF.